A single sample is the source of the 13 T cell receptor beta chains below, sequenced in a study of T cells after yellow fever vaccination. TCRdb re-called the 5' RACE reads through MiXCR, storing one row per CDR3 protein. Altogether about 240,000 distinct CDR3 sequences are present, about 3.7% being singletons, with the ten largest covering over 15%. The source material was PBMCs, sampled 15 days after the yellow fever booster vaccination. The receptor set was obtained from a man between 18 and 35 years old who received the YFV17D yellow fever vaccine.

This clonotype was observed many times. The CDR3 region has the DNA TGTGCTAGTGGTTCCACCCCCCTCGTCCTGACTTTC. It specifies CASGSTPLVLTF. This chain uses TRBV12-5 with TRBJ2-6; D is ambiguous. Trimming took off 4 bases at V and 12 bases at J, with 10 bases between the two ends. From germline, CDR1 is LGHNT and CDR2 FRNRAP. The CDR3 sequence is 12 residues long.

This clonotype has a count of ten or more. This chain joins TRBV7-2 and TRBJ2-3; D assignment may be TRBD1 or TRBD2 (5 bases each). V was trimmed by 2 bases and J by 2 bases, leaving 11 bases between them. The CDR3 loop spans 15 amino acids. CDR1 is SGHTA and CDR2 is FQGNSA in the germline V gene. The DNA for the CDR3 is TGTGCCAGCAGCTTATCGGTGGGGGACACAGATACGCAGTATTTT. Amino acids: CASSLSVGDTDTQYF. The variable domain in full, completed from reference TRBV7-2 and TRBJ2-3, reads GAGVSQSPSNKVTEKGKDVELRCDPISGHTALYWYRQSLGQGLEFLIYFQGNSAPDKSGLPSDRFSAERTGGSVSTLTIQRTQQEDSAVYLCASSLSVGDTDTQYFGPGTRLTVL.

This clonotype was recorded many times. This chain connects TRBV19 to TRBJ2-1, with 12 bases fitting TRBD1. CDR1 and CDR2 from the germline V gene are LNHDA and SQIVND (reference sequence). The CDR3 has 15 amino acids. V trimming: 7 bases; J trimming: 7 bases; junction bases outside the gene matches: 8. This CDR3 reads CASNFGTGGGNEQFF. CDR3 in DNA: TGTGCCAGTAACTTTGGGACAGGGGGCGGGAATGAGCAGTTCTTC.

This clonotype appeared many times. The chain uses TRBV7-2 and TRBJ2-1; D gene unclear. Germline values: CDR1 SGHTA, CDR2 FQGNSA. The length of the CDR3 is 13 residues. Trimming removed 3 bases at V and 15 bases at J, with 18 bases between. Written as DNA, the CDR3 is TGTGCCAGCAGCTTCTCGCCCCCAACCGCTCTGTTCTTC. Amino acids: CASSFSPPTALFF.

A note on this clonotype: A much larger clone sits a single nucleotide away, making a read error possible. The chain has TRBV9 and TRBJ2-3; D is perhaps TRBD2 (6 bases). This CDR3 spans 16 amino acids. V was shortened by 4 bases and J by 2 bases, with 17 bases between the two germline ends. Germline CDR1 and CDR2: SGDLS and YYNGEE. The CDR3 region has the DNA TGTGCCAGCAGCCCCCGTTGGGGGGATATCACAGATACGCAGTATTTT. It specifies CASSPRWGDITDTQYF. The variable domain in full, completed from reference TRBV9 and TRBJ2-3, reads DSGVTQTPKHLITATGQRVTLRCSPRSGDLSVYWYQQSLDQGLQFLIQYYNGEERAKGNILERFSAQQFPDLHSELNLSSLELGDSALYFCASSPRWGDITDTQYFGPGTRLTVL.

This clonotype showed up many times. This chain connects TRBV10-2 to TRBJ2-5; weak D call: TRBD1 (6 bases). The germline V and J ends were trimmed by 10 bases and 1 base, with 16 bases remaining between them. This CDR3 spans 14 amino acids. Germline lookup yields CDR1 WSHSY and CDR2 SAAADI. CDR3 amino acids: CATRGPGSQETQYF. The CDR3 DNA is TGCGCCACCAGGGGTCCAGGGTCCCAAGAGACCCAGTACTTC.

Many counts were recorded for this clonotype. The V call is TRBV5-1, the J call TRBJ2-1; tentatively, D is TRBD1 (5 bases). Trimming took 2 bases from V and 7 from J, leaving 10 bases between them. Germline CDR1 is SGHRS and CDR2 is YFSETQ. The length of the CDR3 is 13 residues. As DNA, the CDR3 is TGCGCCAGCAGCTTCCTAGGGGCGAATGAGCAGTTCTTC. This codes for CASSFLGANEQFF.

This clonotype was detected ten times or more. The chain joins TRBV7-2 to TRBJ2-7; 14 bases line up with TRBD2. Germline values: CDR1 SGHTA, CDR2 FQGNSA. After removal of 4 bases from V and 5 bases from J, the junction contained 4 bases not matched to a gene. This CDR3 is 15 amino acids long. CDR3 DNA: TGTGCCAGCAGCTGGACTAGCGGGGGGTACGACGAGCAGTACTTC. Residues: CASSWTSGGYDEQYF.

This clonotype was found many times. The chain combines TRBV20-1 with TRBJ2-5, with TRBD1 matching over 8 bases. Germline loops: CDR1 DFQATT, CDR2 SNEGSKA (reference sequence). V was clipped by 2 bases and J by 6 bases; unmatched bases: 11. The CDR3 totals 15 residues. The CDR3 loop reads CSARPRTGWEQTQYF. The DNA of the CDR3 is TGCAGTGCTAGACCCCGGACAGGGTGGGAACAGACCCAGTACTTC.

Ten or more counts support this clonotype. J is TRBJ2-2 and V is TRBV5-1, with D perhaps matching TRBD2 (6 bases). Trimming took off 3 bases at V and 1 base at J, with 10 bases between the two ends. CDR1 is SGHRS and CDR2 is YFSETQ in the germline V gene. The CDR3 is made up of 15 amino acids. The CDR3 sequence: CASSWGSGNTGELFF. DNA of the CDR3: TGCGCCAGCAGCTGGGGTAGCGGGAACACCGGGGAGCTGTTTTTT. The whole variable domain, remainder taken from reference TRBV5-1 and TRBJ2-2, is KAGVTQTPRYLIKTRGQQVTLSCSPISGHRSVSWYQQTPGQGLQFLFEYFSETQRNKGNFPGRFSGRQFSNSRSEMNVSTLELGDSALYLCASSWGSGNTGELFFGEGSRLTVL.

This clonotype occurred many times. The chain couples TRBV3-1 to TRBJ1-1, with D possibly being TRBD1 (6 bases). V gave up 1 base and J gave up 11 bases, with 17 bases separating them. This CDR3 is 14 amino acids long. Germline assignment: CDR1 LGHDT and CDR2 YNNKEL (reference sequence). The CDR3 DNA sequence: TGTGCCAGCAGCCAAGGGTGGGGACCTCAGGGGGCTTTCTTT. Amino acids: CASSQGWGPQGAFF. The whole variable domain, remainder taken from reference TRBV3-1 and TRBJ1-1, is DTAVSQTPKYLVTQMGNDKSIKCEQNLGHDTMYWYKQDSKKFLKIMFSYNNKELIINETVPNRFSPKSPDKAHLNLHINSLELGDSAVYFCASSQGWGPQGAFFGQGTRLTVV.

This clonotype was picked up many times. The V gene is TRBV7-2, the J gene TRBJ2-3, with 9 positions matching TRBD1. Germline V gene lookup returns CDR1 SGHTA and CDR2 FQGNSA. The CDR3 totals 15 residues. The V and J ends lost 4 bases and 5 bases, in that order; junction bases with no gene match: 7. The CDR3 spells CASSSWGQGRDTQYF. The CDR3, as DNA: TGTGCCAGCAGCTCCTGGGGACAGGGTAGAGATACGCAGTATTTT.

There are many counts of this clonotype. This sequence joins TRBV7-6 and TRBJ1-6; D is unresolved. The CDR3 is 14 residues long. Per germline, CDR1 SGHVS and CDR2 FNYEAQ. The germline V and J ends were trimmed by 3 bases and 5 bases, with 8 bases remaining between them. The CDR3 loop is CASSFGVDNSPLHF. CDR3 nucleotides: TGTGCCAGCAGCTTCGGGGTAGATAATTCACCCCTCCACTTT.